This T cell receptor beta chain was sequenced during a study of blood T cell repertoires in COVID-19. The wider study: The United States, Italy and Spain provided the acute and convalescent COVID-19 samples. T cells, B-cell-depleted T cells, or PBMCs supplied cDNA or gDNA.

Authors' data handling: Estimated nucleated cell counts came from reference gene primer amplification. The assay was immunoSEQ multiplex PCR, and TCRdb's table has in-frame clones only and misses some. V and J calls and clone size are given by that table; D and trimming were obtained from the DNA. This table has roughly 80,000 clones, about nine tenths appearing once. CDR1 and CDR2 (germline): SQVTM, ANQGSEA. The CDR3 has 12 residues. Unmatched junction bases numbered 7, after V lost 7 bases and J lost 8 bases. This receptor was obtained from a human donor in a cohort sampled during active COVID-19. This chain joins TRBV29-1 and TRBJ1-4; 7 positions match TRBD1. Specimen: peripheral blood. Here the CDR3 reads CSGQGGGEKLFF. The CDR3 region has the DNA TGCAGCGGACAGGGAGGCGGGGAAAAACTGTTTTTT.